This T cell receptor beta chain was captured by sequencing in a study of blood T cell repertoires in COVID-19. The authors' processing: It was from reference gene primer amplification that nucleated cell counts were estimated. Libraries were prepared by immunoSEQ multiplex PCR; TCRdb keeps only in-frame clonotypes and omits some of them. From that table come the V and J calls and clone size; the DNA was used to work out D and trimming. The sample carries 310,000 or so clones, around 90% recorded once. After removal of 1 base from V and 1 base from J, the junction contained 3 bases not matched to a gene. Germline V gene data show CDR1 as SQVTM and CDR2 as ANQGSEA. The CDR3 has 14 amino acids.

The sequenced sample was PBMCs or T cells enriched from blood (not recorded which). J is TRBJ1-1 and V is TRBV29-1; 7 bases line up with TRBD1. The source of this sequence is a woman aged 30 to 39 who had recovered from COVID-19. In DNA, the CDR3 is TGCAGCGTTGAAGGGGACAGATCGAACACTGAAGCTTTCTTT. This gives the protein CSVEGDRSNTEAFF.